A single sample gave rise to the 8 T cell receptor beta chains below, sequenced in a study of T cell responses to AZD1222 COVID-19 vaccine. Repertoires were generated with immunoSEQ multiplex PCR, while TCRdb's copy carries only in-frame clones and drops some. This table holds 150,000 to 200,000 clones, about 93% found once. The source material was peripheral blood, sampled on day 0 of AZD1222 vaccination. The receptors stem from an adult in good health.

The rearrangement uses TRBV29-1 and TRBJ1-1, with D unresolved. Trimming cost V 8 bases and J 0 bases, with 16 bases left between them. The CDR3 loop spans 14 amino acids. Germline V lookup: CDR1 SQVTM, CDR2 ANQGSEA. CDR3 amino acids: CSTRVGVLNTEAFF. DNA for the CDR3: TGCAGCACCCGAGTTGGGGTACTGAACACTGAAGCTTTCTTT.

V is TRBV4-1 and J is TRBJ1-1, with 7 bases that match TRBD1. The CDR3 runs to 14 residues. CDR1 and CDR2 (germline): MGHRA, YSYEKL. V shed 3 bases and J 1 base; nucleotides not matched to a gene: 2. CDR3 DNA sequence: TGCGCCAGCAGCCACCGACAGGGGAACACTGAAGCTTTCTTT. It encodes CASSHRQGNTEAFF.

V is TRBV7-9 and J is TRBJ1-6; no clear D. Germline CDR1 SEHNR, CDR2 FQNEAQ (reference sequence). The CDR3 extends over 14 amino acids. V lost 5 bases and J 5 bases, leaving 10 bases between the germline ends. DNA for the CDR3: TGTGCCAGCAGCCCAGGACCAAATAATTCACCCCTCCACTTT. It encodes CASSPGPNNSPLHF.

The table lists this clone with a few counts. This chain uses TRBV11-2 with TRBJ1-3, with unresolved D. This CDR3 comprises 14 residues. CDR1 is SGHAT and CDR2 is FQNNGV in the germline V gene. Between the trimmed V and J ends, which lost 1 base and 0 bases, there was a span of 4 bases. Here the CDR3 reads CASSLVSSGNTIYF. The CDR3 coding sequence is TGTGCCAGCAGCTTAGTAAGCTCTGGAAACACCATATATTTT.

A single count supports this clone. This chain joins TRBV19 and TRBJ2-2; D ambiguous. V dropped 7 bases and J dropped 3 bases, with 12 bases sitting between them. Germline V gene sequence: CDR1 LNHDA, CDR2 SQIVND (reference sequence). CDR3 length equals 14 residues. CDR3: CASISRPHTGELFF. The CDR3 DNA sequence: TGTGCCAGTATATCCAGGCCTCACACCGGGGAGCTGTTTTTT.

J is TRBJ2-3 and V is TRBV10-3; D may match TRBD1 or TRBD2 (5 bases each). The germline CDR1 and CDR2 sequences are ENHRY and SYGVKD. The CDR3 consists of 13 residues. V was shortened by 7 bases and J by 6 bases, with 14 bases between the two germline ends. The CDR3 region has the DNA TGTGCCATCACCGAGGGGACCACGGATACGCAGTATTTT. Translating it yields CAITEGTTDTQYF.

V and J are TRBV10-2 and TRBJ2-1, with D possibly being TRBD2 (5 bases). The CDR3 extends over 14 amino acids. Germline CDR1 WSHSY, CDR2 SAAADI. The ends were cut back, 2 bases at V and 5 bases at J, with 10 bases in the middle. In nucleotides, the CDR3 is TGCGCCAGCAGTGAGGGTAGCGTGAACAATGAGCAGTTCTTC. It is translated as CASSEGSVNNEQFF.

This sequence joins TRBV13 and TRBJ1-1, with D hard to call. The germline V gene has CDR1 PRHDT and CDR2 FYEKMQ (reference sequence). CDR3 length: 13 residues. V was shortened by 1 base and J by 3 bases, with 6 bases between the two germline ends. CDR3 loop: CASSLDGDTEAFF. CDR3 DNA: TGTGCCAGCAGCTTAGACGGAGACACTGAAGCTTTCTTT.